These T cell receptor beta chains were read from a single sample in a study of blood T cell repertoires in COVID-19. Measured with immunoSEQ multiplex PCR; TCRdb has only the in-frame clones, and not every one. In the table there are 200,000 to 300,000 clones, 75% to 85% of which are singletons. The sequencing sample was made of peripheral blood. These receptors were taken from a human donor in a cohort sampled during active COVID-19. CDR3s include the opening cysteine and the closing phenylalanine or tryptophan. Each record gives: D gene, clone size, V gene, J gene, CDR3 DNA, CDR3 protein. D genes are given only for firm matches. Part of the rows lack a size; the others show once, few, many or a class for expanded clones.

>.|few|TRBV4-1|TRBJ2-1
TGCGCCAGCAGCCGACAGAGCTCCTACAATGAGCAGTTCTTC
CASSRQSSYNEQFF
>TRBD2|once|TRBV9|TRBJ2-1
TGTGCCAGCAGCGTACTCAGCGGGGGTGACAATGAGCAGTTCTTC
CASSVLSGGDNEQFF
>TRBD1|.|TRBV27|TRBJ1-6
TGTGCCAGCAAACTGGGACAGACTGGGACGCCCCTCCACTTT
CASKLGQTGTPLHF
>.|.|TRBV2|TRBJ2-7
TGTGCCAGCAGTGAAGGAGCGACAGGCTACGAGCAGTACTTC
CASSEGATGYEQYF
>.|.|TRBV28|TRBJ1-1
TGTGCCAGCAGTGCCGGGACAAAAAACACTGAAGCTTTCTTT
CASSAGTKNTEAFF
>.|.|TRBV30|TRBJ1-1
TGTGCCTGGAGGGTGGGGGGAAATAGGAACACTGAAGCTTTCTTT
CAWRVGGNRNTEAFF
>.|.|TRBV28|TRBJ1-2
TGTGCCAGCAGTTTAAACCCCCGGGGTCCCCTCTATGGCTACACCTTC
CASSLNPRGPLYGYTF
>TRBD1|.|TRBV7-8|TRBJ1-2
TGTGCCAGCCAACAGGGGTCTAACTATGGCTACACCTTC
CASQQGSNYGYTF
>.|.|TRBV19|TRBJ1-1
TGTGCCAGTAGTATCCGCCGAGGAGGAACTGAAGCTTTCTTT
CASSIRRGGTEAFF
>.|.|TRBV2|TRBJ2-3
TGTGCCAGCAGAGCGACCCGCACAGATACGCAGTATTTT
CASRATRTDTQYF
>.|.|TRBV5-4|TRBJ2-3
TGTGCCAGCAGCTCCCGAGGCCGGATCTTGACAGATACGCAGTATTTT
CASSSRGRILTDTQYF
>.|.|TRBV18|TRBJ1-1
TGTGCCAGCTCACCAAAGGGAGCAAACACTGAAGCTTTCTTT
CASSPKGANTEAFF
>.|.|TRBV4-1|TRBJ2-5
TGCGCCAGCAGCCAACCTCCCCAAGAGACCCAGTACTTC
CASSQPPQETQYF
>.|.|TRBV7-6|TRBJ1-4
TGTGCCAGCAGCCAGAGGGGGGGGACGGAAAAACTGTTTTTT
CASSQRGGTEKLFF
>TRBD1|many|TRBV15|TRBJ1-4
TGTGCCACCAGCAGAGATCGGGGGACAGAGCATGAAAAACTGTTTTTT
CATSRDRGTEHEKLFF
>.|.|TRBV7-2|TRBJ1-1
TGTGCCAGCAGCTTAGCGAGGAACGAAGCTTTCTTT
CASSLARNEAFF
>.|.|TRBV25-1|TRBJ2-3
TGTGCCAGCAGTGGAGGGGATACGCAGTATTTT
CASSGGDTQYF
>.|once|TRBV19|TRBJ2-5
TGTGCCAGTAGTAGGGGGCCAGGGGAGACCCAGTACTTC
CASSRGPGETQYF
>.|.|TRBV6-5|TRBJ2-7
TGTGCCAGCAGTCCTTCGTGGACAGACCTCTACGAGCAGTACTTC
CASSPSWTDLYEQYF
>.|.|TRBV7-2|TRBJ1-4
TGTGCCAGCAGCTTATGGGGAGGGGGACGGGGTGAAAAACTGTTTTTT
CASSLWGGGRGEKLFF